Presented here are 3 T cell receptor beta chains from one specimen sequenced in a study of beta chain features in type 1 diabetes. Every bit of the isolated RNA underwent reverse transcription, so sequencing read expressed TCRB transcripts. Produced via immunoSEQ multiplex PCR; TCRdb's table is partial and in-frame only. The data hold hundreds of thousands of clones, with 11% to 15% observed a single time. The sample taken for sequencing was naive CD4+ T cells from blood. These receptors were taken from a woman between 35 and 50 years old in good health.

Only a few counts were recorded for this clone. The chain has TRBV9 and TRBJ2-2, with 7 bases matching TRBD1. Germline CDR1 and CDR2: SGDLS and YYNGEE. CDR3 size: 16 residues. Trimming took 3 bases from V and 4 from J; bases not matched to a gene: 9. CDR3 region: CASSATTGSGTGELFF. As DNA, the CDR3 is TGTGCCAGCAGCGCTACGACAGGGTCGGGCACCGGGGAGCTGTTTTTT.

This clone was detected only a few times. The CDR3 coding sequence is TGTGCCAGCAGCTCACGACAGGCCAACACAGATACGCAGTATTTT. This translates into CASSSRQANTDTQYF. This rearrangement joins TRBV7-2 to TRBJ2-3; maybe TRBD1 (6 bases). V was pared by 4 bases and J by 2 bases, with 13 bases between. The CDR3 has 15 amino acids. CDR1 and CDR2 from the germline V gene are SGHTA and FQGNSA.

The chain links TRBV7-8 to TRBJ1-4, with 7 bases identical to TRBD1. CDR3 length: 16 amino acids. V trimming: 7 bases; J trimming: 0 bases; junction bases outside the gene matches: 8. Looked up from germline, CDR1 is SGHVS and CDR2 is FQNEAQ. The CDR3 region is CASTNDRVPTNEKLFF. The CDR3 DNA sequence: TGTGCCAGCACCAACGACAGGGTCCCAACTAATGAAAAACTGTTTTTT.